Listed here are 10 T cell receptor beta chains from one sample, sequenced in a study of shared clonotypes between healthy human individuals. The naive CD8 population came from CD45RO-negative cells selected for CCR7, without terminally differentiated effector memory CD45RA+ cells. Data came from immunoSEQ multiplex PCR; TCRdb stores just in-frame clones and leaves some out. The sample carries roughly 590,000 clones, around 95% recorded once. The sequencing sample was made of naive CD8+ T cells sorted from blood. The receptors here all came from a woman aged 25 to 39 in good health.

The chain joins TRBV6-1 to TRBJ1-2, with 8 nucleotides matching TRBD1. V dropped 5 bases and J dropped 3; count of bases not matched to a gene: 5. The germline V gene encodes CDR1 MNHNS and CDR2 SASEGT. CDR3 length: 14 residues. CDR3 in DNA: TGTGCCAGCAGTTTACAGGGGGAGGACTATGGCTACACCTTC. Translation: CASSLQGEDYGYTF.

The genes are TRBV11-2 and TRBJ1-2; possible D gene TRBD1, 6 bases. From germline, CDR1 is SGHAT and CDR2 FQNNGV. CDR3 size: 16 residues. V was shortened by 1 base and J by 4 bases, with 16 bases between the two germline ends. The CDR3 reads CASSLGAGALPYGYTF. Written as DNA, the CDR3 is TGTGCCAGCAGCTTAGGGGCAGGGGCGCTTCCCTATGGCTACACCTTC.

The chain employs TRBV27 and TRBJ1-2; 10 positions match TRBD1. The CDR3 runs to 17 residues. Germline trimming cut 6 bases from V and 3 bases from J; bases unmatched to any gene: 13. Germline V gene data show CDR1 as MNHEY and CDR2 as SMNVEV (reference sequence). CDR3 in amino acids: CASRGRDRGYPDYGYTF. The CDR3 DNA follows: TGTGCCAGCAGGGGGAGGGACAGGGGCTACCCTGACTATGGCTACACCTTC.

This clone was detected only once. The sample carries other DNA sequences with the same CDR3. V usage is TRBV5-1 and J usage is TRBJ2-7; D call uncertain. Germline-derived CDR1 and CDR2 are SGHRS and YFSETQ. The CDR3 extends over 13 amino acids. V dropped 4 bases and J dropped 4 bases, with 12 bases sitting between them. The CDR3 bases are TGCGCCAGCAGCCCAGGCAGGTCTTACGAGCAGTACTTC. It encodes CASSPGRSYEQYF.

This chain connects TRBV14 to TRBJ2-5; 10 bases are shared with TRBD2. Trimming cost V 3 bases and J 5 bases; bases outside gene matches: 9. Germline CDR1 SGHDN, CDR2 FVKESK. This CDR3 has 16 residues. The CDR3 is CASSQRAAGGPETQYF. Here the CDR3 DNA reads TGTGCCAGCAGCCAGCGGGCAGCGGGAGGGCCTGAGACCCAGTACTTC.

This clone has only one observation. V and J are TRBV28 and TRBJ2-7, with 7 bases matching TRBD2. The CDR3 runs 14 residues. Germline trimming cut 3 bases from V and 6 bases from J; bases unmatched to any gene: 8. The germline V gene encodes CDR1 MDHEN and CDR2 SYDVKM. Here the CDR3 reads CASSFGGEWGEQYF. Written as DNA, the CDR3 is TGTGCCAGCAGTTTTGGGGGGGAATGGGGCGAGCAGTACTTC.

The gene calls are TRBV30 and TRBJ2-7; 8 bases agree with TRBD1. This CDR3 spans 13 amino acids. Per germline, CDR1 GTSNPN and CDR2 SVGIG (reference sequence). Trimming took 3 bases from V and 6 from J; bases not matched to a gene: 7. CDR3 amino acids: CAWSRDRGPEQYF. The CDR3 coding sequence is TGTGCCTGGAGCCGCGACAGGGGACCCGAGCAGTACTTC.

The V gene is TRBV25-1, the J gene TRBJ1-5; 10 nucleotides line up with TRBD1. Germline V gene lookup returns CDR1 MGHDK and CDR2 SYGVNS. This CDR3 region has 14 residues. The ends lost 4 bases at V and 5 bases at J; junction bases unmatched: 2. The DNA for the CDR3 is TGTGCCAGCAGTGGACAGGGGGCGGATCAGCCCCAGCATTTT. Encoded protein: CASSGQGADQPQHF.

As concerns this clone: Other DNA sequences in this sample translate to the same CDR3. The chain carries TRBV5-4 and TRBJ2-2, with unresolved D. Germline V gene sequence: CDR1 SGHNT, CDR2 YYREEE (reference sequence). The CDR3 is 12 amino acids. Trimming removed 4 bases at V and 2 bases at J, with 3 bases between. CDR3 nucleotides: TGTGCCAGCAGCCTCAACACCGGGGAGCTGTTTTTT. Amino acids: CASSLNTGELFF.

The genes are TRBV27 and TRBJ2-2; no clear D. Germline assignment: CDR1 MNHEY and CDR2 SMNVEV (reference sequence). Trimming took off 4 bases at V and 6 bases at J, with 12 bases between the two ends. The CDR3 runs 14 residues. The CDR3 region is CASSSPPGAGELFF. The CDR3 DNA reads TGTGCCAGCAGTTCCCCACCTGGGGCCGGGGAGCTGTTTTTT.